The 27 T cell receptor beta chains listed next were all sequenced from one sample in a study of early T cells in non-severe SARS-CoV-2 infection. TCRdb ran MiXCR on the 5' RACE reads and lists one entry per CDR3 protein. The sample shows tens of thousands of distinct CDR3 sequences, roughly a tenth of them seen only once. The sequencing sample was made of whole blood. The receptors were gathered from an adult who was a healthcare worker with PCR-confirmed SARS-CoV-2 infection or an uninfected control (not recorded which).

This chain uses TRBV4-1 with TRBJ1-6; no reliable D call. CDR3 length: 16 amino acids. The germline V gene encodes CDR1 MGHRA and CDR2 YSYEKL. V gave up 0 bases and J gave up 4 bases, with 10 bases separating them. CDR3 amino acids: CASSQDFGRYNSPLHF. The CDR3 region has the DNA TGCGCCAGCAGCCAAGATTTTGGTCGTTATAATTCACCCCTCCACTTT.

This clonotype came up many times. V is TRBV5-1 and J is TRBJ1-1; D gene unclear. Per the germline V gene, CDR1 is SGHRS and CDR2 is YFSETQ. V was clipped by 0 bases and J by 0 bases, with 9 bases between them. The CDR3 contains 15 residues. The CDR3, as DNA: TGCGCCAGCAGCTTGGAAATGCTGGTGAACACTGAAGCTTTCTTT. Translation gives CASSLEMLVNTEAFF. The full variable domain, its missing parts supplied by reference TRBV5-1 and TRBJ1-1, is KAGVTQTPRYLIKTRGQQVTLSCSPISGHRSVSWYQQTPGQGLQFLFEYFSETQRNKGNFPGRFSGRQFSNSRSEMNVSTLELGDSALYLCASSLEMLVNTEAFFGQGTRLTVV.

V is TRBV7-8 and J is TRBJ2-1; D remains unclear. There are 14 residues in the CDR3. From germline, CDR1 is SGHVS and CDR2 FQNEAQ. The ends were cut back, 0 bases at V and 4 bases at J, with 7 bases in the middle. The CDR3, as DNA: TGTGCCAGCAGCTTAGCGCAGCCGTACAATGAGCAGTTCTTC. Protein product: CASSLAQPYNEQFF.

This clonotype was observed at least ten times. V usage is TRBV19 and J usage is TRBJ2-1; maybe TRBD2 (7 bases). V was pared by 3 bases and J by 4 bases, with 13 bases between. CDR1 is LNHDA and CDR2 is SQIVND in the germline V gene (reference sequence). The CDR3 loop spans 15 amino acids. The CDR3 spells CASSIEGGTYNEQFF. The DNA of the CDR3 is TGTGCCAGTAGTATTGAGGGGGGGACATACAATGAGCAGTTCTTC. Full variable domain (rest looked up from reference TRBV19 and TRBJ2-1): DGGITQSPKYLFRKEGQNVTLSCEQNLNHDAMYWYRQDPGQGLRLIYYSQIVNDFQKGDIAEGYSVSREKKESFPLTVTSAQKNPTAFYLCASSIEGGTYNEQFFGPGTRLTVL.

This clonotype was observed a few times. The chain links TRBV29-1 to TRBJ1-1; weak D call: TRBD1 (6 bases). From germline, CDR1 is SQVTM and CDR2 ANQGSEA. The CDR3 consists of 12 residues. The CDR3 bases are TGCACCCAAAAGGGGGTTAGGGCTGAAGCTTTCTTT. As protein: CTQKGVRAEAFF.

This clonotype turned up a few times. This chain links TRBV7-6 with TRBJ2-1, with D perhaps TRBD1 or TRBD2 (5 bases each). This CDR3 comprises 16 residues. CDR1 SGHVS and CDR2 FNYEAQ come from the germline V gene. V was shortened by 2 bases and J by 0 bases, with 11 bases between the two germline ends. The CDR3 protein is CASSLHWGSSYNEQFF. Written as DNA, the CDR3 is TGTGCCAGCAGCTTACATTGGGGGAGCTCCTACAATGAGCAGTTCTTC.

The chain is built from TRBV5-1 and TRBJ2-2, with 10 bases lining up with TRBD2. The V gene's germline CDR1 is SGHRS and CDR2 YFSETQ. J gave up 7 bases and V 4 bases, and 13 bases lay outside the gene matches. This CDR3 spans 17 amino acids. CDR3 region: CASSRTSSGGRGGELFF. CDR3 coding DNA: TGCGCCAGCAGCCGCACTTCTAGCGGGGGTCGTGGCGGGGAGCTGTTTTTT.

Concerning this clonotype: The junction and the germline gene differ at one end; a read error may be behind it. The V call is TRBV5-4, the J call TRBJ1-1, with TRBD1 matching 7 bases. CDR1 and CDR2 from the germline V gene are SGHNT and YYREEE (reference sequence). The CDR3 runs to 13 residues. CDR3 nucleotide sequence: TGTACCAGCAGCCTTGAGGGGGCCACTGAAGCTTTCTTT. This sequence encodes CTSSLEGATEAFF.

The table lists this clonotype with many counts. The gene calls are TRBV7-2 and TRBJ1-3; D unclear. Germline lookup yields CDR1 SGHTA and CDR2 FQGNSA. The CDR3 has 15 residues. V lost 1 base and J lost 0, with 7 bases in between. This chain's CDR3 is CASSLDRLSGNTIYF. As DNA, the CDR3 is TGTGCCAGCAGCTTAGACCGGCTCTCTGGAAACACCATATATTTT.

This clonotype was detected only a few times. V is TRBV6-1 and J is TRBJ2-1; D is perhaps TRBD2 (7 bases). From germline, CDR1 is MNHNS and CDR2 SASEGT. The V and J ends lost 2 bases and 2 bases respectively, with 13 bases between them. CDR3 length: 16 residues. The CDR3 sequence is CASSERGGGTYNEQFF. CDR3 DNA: TGTGCCAGCAGTGAAAGGGGGGGCGGAACCTACAATGAGCAGTTCTTC.

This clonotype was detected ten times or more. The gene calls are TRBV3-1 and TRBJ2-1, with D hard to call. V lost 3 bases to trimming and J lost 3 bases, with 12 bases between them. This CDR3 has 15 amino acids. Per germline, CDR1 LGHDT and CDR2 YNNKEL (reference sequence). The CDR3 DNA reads TGTGCCAGCAGCCAGGACCCCAGGTACTACAATGAGCAGTTCTTC. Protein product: CASSQDPRYYNEQFF.

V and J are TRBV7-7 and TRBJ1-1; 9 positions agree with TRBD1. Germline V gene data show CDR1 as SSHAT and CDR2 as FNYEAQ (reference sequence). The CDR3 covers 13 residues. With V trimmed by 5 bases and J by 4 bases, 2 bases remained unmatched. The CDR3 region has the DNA TGTGCCAGCAGCCGGGACAGGGCCACTGAAGCTTTCTTT. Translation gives CASSRDRATEAFF.

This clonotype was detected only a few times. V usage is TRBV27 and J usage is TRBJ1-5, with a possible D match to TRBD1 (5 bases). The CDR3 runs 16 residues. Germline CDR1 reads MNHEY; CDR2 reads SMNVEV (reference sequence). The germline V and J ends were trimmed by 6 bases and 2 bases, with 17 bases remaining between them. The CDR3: CASSTTGTLGNQPQHF. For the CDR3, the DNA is TGTGCCAGCAGCACGACCGGGACCCTTGGCAATCAGCCCCAGCATTTT.

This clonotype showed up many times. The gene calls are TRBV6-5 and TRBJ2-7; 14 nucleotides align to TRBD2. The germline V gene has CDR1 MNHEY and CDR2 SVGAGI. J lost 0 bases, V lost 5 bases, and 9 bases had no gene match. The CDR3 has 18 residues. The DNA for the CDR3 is TGTGCCAGCAGTCTCCGGACTAGCGGGGGGTCTAGCTCCTACGAGCAGTACTTC. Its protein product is CASSLRTSGGSSSYEQYF.

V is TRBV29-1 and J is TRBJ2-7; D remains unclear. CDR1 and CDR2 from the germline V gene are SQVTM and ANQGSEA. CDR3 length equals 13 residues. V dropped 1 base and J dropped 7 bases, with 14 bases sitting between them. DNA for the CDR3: TGCAGCGTTGAAGGCCCAAGGCGTGGTGAGCAGTACTTC. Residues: CSVEGPRRGEQYF.

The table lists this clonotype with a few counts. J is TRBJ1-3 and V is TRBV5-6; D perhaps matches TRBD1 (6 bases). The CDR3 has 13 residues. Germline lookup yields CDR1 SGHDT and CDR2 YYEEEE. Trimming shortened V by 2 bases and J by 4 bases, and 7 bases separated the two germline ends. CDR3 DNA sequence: TGTGCCAGCAGCTTCGGACAGGGAAACACCATATATTTT. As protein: CASSFGQGNTIYF.

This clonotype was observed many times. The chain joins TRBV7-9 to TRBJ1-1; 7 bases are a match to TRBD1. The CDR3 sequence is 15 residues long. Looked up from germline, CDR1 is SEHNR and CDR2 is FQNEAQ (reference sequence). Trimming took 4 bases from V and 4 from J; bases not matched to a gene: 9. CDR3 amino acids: CASSSPTGAPTEAFF. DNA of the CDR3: TGTGCCAGCAGCTCCCCCACAGGGGCGCCCACTGAAGCTTTCTTT.

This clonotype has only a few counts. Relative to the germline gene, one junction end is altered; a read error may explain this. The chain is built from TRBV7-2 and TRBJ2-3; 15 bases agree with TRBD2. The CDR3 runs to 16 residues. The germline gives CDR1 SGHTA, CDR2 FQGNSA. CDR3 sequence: CSSSSGLAGGRDTQYF. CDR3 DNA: TGTTCCAGCAGCTCCGGACTAGCGGGAGGGCGAGATACGCAGTATTTT.

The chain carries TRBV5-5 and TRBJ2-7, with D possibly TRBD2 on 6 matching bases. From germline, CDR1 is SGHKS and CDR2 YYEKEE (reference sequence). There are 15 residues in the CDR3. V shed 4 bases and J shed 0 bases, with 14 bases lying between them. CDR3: CASSPRDSSSYEQYF. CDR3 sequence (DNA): TGTGCCAGCAGCCCAAGGGACTCGAGCTCCTACGAGCAGTACTTC.

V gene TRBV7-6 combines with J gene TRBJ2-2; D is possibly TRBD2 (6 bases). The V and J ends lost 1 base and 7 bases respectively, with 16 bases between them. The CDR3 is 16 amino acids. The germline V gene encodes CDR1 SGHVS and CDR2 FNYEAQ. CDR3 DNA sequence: TGTGCCAGCAGCTTAGGGCGGCGGGGCCACGGCGGGGAGCTGTTTTTT. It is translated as CASSLGRRGHGGELFF.

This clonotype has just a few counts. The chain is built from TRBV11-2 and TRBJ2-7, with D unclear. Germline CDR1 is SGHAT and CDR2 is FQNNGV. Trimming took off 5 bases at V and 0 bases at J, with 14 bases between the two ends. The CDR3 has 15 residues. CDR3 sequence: CASSAIGVISYEQYF. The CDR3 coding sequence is TGTGCCAGCAGCGCGATTGGCGTTATCTCCTACGAGCAGTACTTC.

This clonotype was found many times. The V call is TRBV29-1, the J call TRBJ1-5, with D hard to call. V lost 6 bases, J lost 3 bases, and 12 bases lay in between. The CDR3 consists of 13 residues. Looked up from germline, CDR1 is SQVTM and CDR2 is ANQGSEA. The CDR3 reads CSVLGLDNQPQHF. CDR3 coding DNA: TGCAGCGTGTTAGGCCTCGACAATCAGCCCCAGCATTTT.

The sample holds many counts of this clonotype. As DNA, the CDR3 is TGTGCCAGCAGCCCGGCGGGGTACAATGAGCAGTTCTTC. It yields the protein CASSPAGYNEQFF. This rearrangement joins TRBV5-5 to TRBJ2-1; the D gene is possibly TRBD2 (6 bases). Trimming took off 4 bases at V and 4 bases at J, with 9 bases between the two ends. Germline V gene lookup returns CDR1 SGHKS and CDR2 YYEKEE (reference sequence). This CDR3 spans 13 amino acids.

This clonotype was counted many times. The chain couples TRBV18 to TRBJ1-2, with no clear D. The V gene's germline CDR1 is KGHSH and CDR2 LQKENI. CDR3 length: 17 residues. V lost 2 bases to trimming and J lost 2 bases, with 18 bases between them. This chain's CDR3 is CASSPTGGITLNYGYTF. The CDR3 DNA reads TGTGCCAGCTCACCAACGGGAGGTATAACACTGAACTATGGCTACACCTTC. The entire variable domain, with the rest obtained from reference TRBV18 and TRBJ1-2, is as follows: NAGVMQNPRHLVRRRGQEARLRCSPMKGHSHVYWYRQLPEEGLKFMVYLQKENIIDESGMPKERFSAEFPKEGPSILRIQQVVRGDSAAYFCASSPTGGITLNYGYTFGSGTRLTVV.

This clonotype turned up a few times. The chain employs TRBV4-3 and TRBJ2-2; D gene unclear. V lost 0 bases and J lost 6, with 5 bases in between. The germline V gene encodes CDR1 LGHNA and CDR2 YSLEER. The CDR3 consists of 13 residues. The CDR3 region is CASSQDAPGELFF. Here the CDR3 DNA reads TGCGCCAGCAGCCAAGATGCCCCCGGGGAGCTGTTTTTT.

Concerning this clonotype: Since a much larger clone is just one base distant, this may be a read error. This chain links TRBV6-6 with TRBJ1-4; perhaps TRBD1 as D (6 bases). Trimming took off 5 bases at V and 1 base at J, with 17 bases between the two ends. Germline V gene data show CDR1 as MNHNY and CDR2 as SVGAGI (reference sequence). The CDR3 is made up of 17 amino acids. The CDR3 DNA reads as TGTGCCAGCAGTCGATCACCGAGGACAGAAACTAATGAAAAACTGTTTTTT. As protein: CASSRSPRTETNEKLFF.

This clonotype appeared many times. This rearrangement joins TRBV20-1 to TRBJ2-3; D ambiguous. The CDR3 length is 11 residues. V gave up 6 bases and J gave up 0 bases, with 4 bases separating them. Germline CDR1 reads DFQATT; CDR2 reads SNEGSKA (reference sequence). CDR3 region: CSAGSTDTQYF. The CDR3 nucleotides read TGCAGTGCAGGGAGCACAGATACGCAGTATTTT.